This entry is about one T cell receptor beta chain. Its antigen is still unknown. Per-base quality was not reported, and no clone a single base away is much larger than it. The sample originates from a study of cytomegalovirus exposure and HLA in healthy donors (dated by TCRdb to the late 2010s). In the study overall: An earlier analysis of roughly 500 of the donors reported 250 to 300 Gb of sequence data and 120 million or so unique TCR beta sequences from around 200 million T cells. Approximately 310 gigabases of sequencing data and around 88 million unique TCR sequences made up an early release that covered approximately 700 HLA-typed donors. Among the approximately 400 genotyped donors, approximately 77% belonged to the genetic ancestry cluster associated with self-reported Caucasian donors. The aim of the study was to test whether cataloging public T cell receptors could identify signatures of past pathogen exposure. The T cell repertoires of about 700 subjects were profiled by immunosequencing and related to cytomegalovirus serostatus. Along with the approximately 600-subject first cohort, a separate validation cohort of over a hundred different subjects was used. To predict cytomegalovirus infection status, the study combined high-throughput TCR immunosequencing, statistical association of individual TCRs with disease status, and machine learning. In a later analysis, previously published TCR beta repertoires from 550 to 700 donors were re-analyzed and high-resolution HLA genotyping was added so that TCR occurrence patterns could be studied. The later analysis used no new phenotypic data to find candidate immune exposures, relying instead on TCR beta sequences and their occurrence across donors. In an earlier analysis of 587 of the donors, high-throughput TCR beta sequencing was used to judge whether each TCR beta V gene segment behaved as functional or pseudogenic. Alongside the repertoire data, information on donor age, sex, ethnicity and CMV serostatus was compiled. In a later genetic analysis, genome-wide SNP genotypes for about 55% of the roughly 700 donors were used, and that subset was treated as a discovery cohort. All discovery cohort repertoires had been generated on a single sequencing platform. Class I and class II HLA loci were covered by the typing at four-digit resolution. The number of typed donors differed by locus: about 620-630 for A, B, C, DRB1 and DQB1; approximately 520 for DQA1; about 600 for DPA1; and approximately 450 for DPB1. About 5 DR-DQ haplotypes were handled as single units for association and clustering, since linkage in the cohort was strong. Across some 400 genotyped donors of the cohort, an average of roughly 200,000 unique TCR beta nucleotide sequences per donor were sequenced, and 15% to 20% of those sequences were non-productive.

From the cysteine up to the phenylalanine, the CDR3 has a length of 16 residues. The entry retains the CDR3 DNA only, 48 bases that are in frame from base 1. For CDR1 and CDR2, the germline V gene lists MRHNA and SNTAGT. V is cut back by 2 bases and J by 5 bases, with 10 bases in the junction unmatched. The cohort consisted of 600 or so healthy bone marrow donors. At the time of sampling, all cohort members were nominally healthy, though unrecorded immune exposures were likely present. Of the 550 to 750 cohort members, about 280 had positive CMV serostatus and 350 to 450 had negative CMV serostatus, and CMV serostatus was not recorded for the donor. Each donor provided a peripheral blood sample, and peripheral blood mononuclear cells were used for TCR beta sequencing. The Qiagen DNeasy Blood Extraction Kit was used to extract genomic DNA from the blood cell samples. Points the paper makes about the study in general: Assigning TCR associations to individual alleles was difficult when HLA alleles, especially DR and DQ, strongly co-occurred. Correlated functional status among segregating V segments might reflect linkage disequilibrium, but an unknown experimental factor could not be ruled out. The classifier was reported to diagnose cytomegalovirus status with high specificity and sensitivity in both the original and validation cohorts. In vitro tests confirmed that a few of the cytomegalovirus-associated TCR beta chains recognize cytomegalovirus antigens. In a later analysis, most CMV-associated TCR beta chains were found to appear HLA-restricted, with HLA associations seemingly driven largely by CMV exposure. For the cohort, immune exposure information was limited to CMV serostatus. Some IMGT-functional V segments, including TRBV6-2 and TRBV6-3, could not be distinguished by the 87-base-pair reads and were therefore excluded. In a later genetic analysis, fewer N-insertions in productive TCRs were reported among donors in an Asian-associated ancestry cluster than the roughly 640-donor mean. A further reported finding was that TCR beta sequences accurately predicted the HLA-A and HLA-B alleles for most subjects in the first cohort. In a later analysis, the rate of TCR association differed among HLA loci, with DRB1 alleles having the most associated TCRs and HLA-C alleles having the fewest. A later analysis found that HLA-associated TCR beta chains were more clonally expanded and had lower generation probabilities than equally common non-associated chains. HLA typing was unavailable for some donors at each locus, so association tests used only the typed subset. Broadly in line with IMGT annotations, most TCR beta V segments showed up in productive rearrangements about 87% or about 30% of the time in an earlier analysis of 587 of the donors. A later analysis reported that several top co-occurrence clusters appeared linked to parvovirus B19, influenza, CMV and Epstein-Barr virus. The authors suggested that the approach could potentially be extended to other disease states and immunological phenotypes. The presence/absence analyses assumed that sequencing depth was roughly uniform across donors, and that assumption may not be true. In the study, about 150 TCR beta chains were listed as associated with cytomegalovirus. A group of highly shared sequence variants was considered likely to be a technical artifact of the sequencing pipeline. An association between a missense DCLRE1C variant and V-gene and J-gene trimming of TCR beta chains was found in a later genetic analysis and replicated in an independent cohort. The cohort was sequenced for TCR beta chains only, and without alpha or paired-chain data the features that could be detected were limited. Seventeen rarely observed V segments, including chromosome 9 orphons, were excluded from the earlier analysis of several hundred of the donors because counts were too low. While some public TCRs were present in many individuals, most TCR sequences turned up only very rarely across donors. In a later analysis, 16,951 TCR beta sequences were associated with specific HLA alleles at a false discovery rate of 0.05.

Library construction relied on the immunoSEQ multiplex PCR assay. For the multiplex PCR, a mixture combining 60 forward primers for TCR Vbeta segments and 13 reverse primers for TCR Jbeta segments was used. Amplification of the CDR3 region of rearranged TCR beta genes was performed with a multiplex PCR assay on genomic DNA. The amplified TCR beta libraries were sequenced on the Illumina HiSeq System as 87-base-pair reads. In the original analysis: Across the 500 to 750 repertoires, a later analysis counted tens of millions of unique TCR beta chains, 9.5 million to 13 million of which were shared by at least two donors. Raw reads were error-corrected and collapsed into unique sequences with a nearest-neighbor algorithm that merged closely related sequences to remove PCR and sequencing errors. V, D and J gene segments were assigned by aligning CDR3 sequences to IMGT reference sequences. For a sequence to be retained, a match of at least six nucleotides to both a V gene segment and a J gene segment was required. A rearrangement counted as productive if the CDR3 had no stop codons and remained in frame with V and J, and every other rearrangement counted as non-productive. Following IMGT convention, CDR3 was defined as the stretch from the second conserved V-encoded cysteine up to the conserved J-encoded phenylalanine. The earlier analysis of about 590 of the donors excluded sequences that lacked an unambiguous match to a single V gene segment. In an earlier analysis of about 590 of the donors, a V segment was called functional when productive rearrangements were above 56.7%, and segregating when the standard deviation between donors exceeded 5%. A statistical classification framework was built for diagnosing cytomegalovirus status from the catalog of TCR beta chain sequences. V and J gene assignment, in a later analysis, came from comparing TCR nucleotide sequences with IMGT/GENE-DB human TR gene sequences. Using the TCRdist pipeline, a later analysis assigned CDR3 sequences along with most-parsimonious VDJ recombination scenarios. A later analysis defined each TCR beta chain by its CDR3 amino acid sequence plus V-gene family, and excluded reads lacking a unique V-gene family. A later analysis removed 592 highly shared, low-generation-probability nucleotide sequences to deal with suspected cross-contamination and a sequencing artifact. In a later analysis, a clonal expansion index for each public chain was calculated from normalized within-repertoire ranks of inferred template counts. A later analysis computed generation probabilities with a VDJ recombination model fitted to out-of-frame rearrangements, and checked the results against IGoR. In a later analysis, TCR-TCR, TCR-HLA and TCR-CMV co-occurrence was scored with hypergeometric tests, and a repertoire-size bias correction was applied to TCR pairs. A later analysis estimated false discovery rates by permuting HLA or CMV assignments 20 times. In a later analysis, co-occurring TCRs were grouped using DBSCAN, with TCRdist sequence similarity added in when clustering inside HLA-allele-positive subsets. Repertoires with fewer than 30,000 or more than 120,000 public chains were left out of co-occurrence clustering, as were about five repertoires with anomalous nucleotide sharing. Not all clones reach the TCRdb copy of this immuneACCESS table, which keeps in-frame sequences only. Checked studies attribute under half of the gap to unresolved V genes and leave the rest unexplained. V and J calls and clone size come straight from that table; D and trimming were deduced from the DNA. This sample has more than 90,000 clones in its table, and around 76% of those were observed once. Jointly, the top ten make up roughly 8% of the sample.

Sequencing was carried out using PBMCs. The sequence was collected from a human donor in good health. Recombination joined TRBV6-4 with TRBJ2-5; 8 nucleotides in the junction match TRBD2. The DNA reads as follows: TGTGCCAGCAGTGACGAGGCGGGGGGTACATGGGAGACCCAGTACTTC. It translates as CASSDEAGGTWETQYF.